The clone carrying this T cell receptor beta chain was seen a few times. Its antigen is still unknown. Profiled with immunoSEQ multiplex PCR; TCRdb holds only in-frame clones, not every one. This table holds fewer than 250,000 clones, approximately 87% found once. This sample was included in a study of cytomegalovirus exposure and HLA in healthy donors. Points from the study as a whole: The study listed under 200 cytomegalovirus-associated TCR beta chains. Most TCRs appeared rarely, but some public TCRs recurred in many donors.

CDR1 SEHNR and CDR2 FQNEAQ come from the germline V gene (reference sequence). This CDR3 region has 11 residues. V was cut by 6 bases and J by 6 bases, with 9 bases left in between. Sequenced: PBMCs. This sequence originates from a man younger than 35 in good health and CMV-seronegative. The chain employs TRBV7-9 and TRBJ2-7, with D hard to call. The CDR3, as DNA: TGTGCCAGCAGTCCGTCCCTCGAGCAGTACTTC. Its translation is CASSPSLEQYF.